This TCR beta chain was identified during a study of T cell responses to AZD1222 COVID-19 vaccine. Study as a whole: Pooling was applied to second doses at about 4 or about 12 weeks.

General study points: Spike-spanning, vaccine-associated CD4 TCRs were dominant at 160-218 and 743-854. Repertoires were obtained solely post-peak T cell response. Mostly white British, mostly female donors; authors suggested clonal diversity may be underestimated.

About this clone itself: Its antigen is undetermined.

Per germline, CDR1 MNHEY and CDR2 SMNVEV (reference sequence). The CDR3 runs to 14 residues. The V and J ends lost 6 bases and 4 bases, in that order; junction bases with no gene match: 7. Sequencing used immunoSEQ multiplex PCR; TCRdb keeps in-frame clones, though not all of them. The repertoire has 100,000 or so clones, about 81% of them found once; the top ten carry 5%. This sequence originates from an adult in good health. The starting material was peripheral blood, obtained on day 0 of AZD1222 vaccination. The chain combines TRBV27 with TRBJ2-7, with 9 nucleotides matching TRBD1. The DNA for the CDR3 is TGTGCCAGCAGCCGGGACAGGGTGTTTTACGAGCAGTACTTC. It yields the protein CASSRDRVFYEQYF.